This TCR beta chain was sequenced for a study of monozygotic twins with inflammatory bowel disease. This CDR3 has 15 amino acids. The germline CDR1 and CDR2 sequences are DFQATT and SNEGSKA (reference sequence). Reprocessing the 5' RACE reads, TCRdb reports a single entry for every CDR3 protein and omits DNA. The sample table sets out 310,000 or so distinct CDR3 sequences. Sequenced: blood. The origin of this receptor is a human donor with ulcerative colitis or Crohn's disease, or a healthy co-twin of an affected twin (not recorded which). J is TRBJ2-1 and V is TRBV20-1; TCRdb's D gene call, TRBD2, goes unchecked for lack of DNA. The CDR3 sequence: CSASDRTSGGNEQFF.